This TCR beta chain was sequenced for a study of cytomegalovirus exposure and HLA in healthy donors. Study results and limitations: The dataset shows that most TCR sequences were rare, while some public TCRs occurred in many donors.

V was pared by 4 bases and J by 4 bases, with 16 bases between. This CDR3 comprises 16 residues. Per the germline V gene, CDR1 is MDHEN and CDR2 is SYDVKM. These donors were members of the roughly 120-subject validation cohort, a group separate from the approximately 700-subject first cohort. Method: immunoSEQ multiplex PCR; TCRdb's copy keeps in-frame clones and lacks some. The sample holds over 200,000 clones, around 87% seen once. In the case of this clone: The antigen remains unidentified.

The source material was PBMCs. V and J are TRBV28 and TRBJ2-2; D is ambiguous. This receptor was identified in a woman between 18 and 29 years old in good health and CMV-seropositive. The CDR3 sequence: CASSSYNYTGTGELFF. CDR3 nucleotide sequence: TGTGCCAGCAGTTCCTATAATTACACGGGCACCGGGGAGCTGTTTTTT. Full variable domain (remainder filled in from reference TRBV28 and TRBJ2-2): DVKVTQSSRYLVKRTGEKVFLECVQDMDHENMFWYRQDPGLGLRLIYFSYDVKMKEKGDIPEGYSVSREKKERFSLILESASTNQTSMYLCASSSYNYTGTGELFFGEGSRLTVL.